This TCR beta chain came from a study of T cell responses to AZD1222 COVID-19 vaccine (dated by TCRdb to the early 2020s). Study-wide context: TCR sequencing was performed for about 250 trial participants, of whom about 210 were given two doses of AZD1222 and around 26 were given two doses of MenACWY control vaccine. Trial participants were enrolled by age into 18-55, 56-69 and 70-plus year subgroups, with roughly 150, 30 and 60 TCR-sequenced participants respectively. General conclusions and limits of the study: Vaccine-associated CD4 TCRs spanned the whole spike protein, with dominant responses in regions 160-218 and 743-854. In the small 56-69-year group, the increase in depth fell short of significance, most likely because of low power. Because no samples from the day 14 peak response were available, repertoires could be characterized only after the peak T cell response. Conclusions about previously exposed vaccinees were limited because only six AZD1222 recipients were SARS-CoV-2 seropositive at baseline. Most participants were white British and females outnumbered males, and the authors suggested that clonal diversity may have been underestimated. Nearly half of unique spike-specific TCRs reportedly recognized epitopes outside regions mutated in the B.1.351 and B.1.1.7 variants. A significant rise in spike-specific TCR breadth and depth was observed after two AZD1222 doses relative to day 0 and relative to MenACWY recipients.

The CDR3 regions of human TCRbeta chains were analyzed by immunosequencing. For the original study's pipeline: TCRs in the repertoires were matched against a reference library of SARS-CoV-2-specific TCRs that had been generated with the MIRA antigen-specificity platform. Breadth was defined as the fraction of unique TCRs that were SARS-CoV-2-associated, and depth was defined as the fraction of total T cells that were SARS-CoV-2-associated. Using the MIRA data, each spike-specific TCR was mapped to the spike region that the TCR reacts to and placed in a CD4 or CD8 class. Log10-transformed breadth and depth values were compared by one-way ANOVA with Sidak's multiple comparisons tests. This immuneACCESS table, as held by TCRdb, lists in-frame sequences with V and J called but not all clones. Of the missing ones, under half trace to an unresolved V gene in checked studies; the others have no known cause. V and J calls and clone size follow that table, whereas D and trimming were derived from the DNA. In all, the sample holds 150,000 to 200,000 clones, and over 80% of those were seen once. Of the sample, approximately 2.7% falls within the top ten clones.

On this clone itself: Its binding antigen is unknown. No much larger clone is present one base from it, and per-base qualities are unavailable.

Sample time point, as interpreted from the label and publication: baseline before first vaccination. Sample treatment or condition, as interpreted from the label and publication: meningococcal conjugate vaccine given as trial control. Samples from vaccinated people were obtained from the UK trials COV001 and COV002, which included a single-blind randomized controlled phase 2/3 trial of AZD1222 (ChAdOx1 nCoV-19) in healthy adults. For TCRbeta chain sequencing, PBMC samples from trial participants were taken at day 0 and at day 28 after the second dose. As encoded in the germline V gene (reference sequence), CDR1 is MNHEY while CDR2 is SMNVEV. V is pruned by 5 bases and J by 2 bases, leaving 7 bases of the junction without a gene match. From the cysteine through the phenylalanine, the CDR3 covers 15 amino acids. Only the CDR3 part of the read is kept: 45 bases, read in frame from the first base.

The chain employs TRBV27 and TRBJ2-7; TRBD1 aligns with 9 central bases. The receptor's source is an adult in good health. Sequenced here: peripheral blood, sampled on day 0 of MenACWY control vaccination. The CDR3 corresponds to CASSPGTGRAYEQYF. The DNA reads as follows: TGTGCCAGCAGTCCCGGGACAGGGAGAGCCTACGAGCAGTACTTC.